This TCR beta chain came from a study of siplizumab effects on memory and regulatory T cells. Study-wide results and caveats: Unstimulated naive T cells seemed to show more diversity than memory cells did, and they also seemed to be among the major contributors to the alloresponse. Only a minor fraction of alloreactive clones mapped to unstimulated subsets. Suppressive function of proliferating Tregs from siplizumab cultures was not confirmed.

Details on this clone: Its target is unknown.

Some clones are missing from TCRdb's copy, which holds only in-frame ones; the method was immunoSEQ multiplex PCR. The table lists around 86,000 clones, about 93% of them singletons, with around 0.3% in the top ten. The CDR3 sequence is 12 residues long. V was cut by 2 bases and J by 7 bases, with 12 bases left in between. Germline assignment: CDR1 SQVTM and CDR2 ANQGSEA. The sequenced sample consisted of non-Treg CD4+ T cells sorted from blood. J is TRBJ2-7 and V is TRBV29-1, with D perhaps TRBD1 or TRBD2 (6 bases each). This TCR was recovered from a human donor in good health. The CDR3 region is CSVEWQGREQYF. The DNA of the CDR3 is TGCAGCGTTGAATGGCAGGGGAGGGAGCAGTACTTC.